Presented here are 7 T cell receptor beta chains from one specimen sequenced in a study of blood T cell repertoires in COVID-19. Using immunoSEQ multiplex PCR, the repertoire was profiled, and TCRdb retains in-frame clones only, with some absent. The sample consists of about 54,000 clones, around 87% of them appearing once. The sample comprised peripheral blood. The receptor set was obtained from a man aged 45-65 years with active COVID-19.

CDR3 amino acids: CASSRGQGSQAFF. CDR3 nucleotides: TGTGCCAGTAGTCGCGGTCAGGGATCCCAAGCTTTCTTT. The chain combines TRBV19 with TRBJ1-1, with D perhaps TRBD1 (5 bases). This CDR3 is 13 amino acids long. The germline CDR1 and CDR2 sequences are LNHDA and SQIVND (reference sequence). The V and J ends lost 5 bases and 9 bases respectively, with 16 bases between them. The full variable domain, rest sourced from reference TRBV19 and TRBJ1-1, is DGGITQSPKYLFRKEGQNVTLSCEQNLNHDAMYWYRQDPGQGLRLIYYSQIVNDFQKGDIAEGYSVSREKKESFPLTVTSAQKNPTAFYLCASSRGQGSQAFFGQGTRLTVV.

The chain employs TRBV5-1 and TRBJ2-7, with D tentatively TRBD2 (5 bases). CDR1 and CDR2 from the germline V gene are SGHRS and YFSETQ. Trimming took 1 base from V and 2 from J, leaving 10 bases between them. The CDR3 is 14 amino acids. The CDR3 DNA sequence: TGCGCCAGCAGCTTGAACGGGGTCCCCTACGAGCAGTACTTC. It encodes CASSLNGVPYEQYF.

The count of this clone is one. The chain has TRBV7-3 and TRBJ2-3, with TRBD2 matching over 8 bases. The CDR3 consists of 15 residues. Per the germline V gene, CDR1 is SGHTA and CDR2 is FQGTGA. The J segment lost 0 bases and the V segment lost 6 bases, leaving 5 bases of the junction unmatched. Here the CDR3 reads CASRRSGASTDTQYF. For the CDR3, the DNA is TGTGCCAGCAGACGTAGCGGGGCTAGCACAGATACGCAGTATTTT. The full variable domain, in which reference TRBV7-3 and TRBJ2-3 provide the parts outside the CDR3, is GAGVSQTPSNKVTEKGKYVELRCDPISGHTALYWYRQSLGQGPEFLIYFQGTGAADDSGLPNDRFFAVRPEGSVSTLKIQRTERGDSAVYLCASRRSGASTDTQYFGPGTRLTVL.

The chain joins TRBV5-6 to TRBJ2-7; a possible D gene is TRBD1 (5 bases). The CDR3 length is 14 residues. From germline, CDR1 is SGHDT and CDR2 YYEEEE. The V gene lost 0 bases and the J gene lost 1 base, with 8 bases spanning the gap. The CDR3 sequence: CASSLGQPSYEQYF. CDR3 nucleotide sequence: TGTGCCAGCAGCTTGGGACAGCCTTCCTACGAGCAGTACTTC. The full variable domain, in which reference TRBV5-6 and TRBJ2-7 provide the parts outside the CDR3, is DAGVTQSPTHLIKTRGQQVTLRCSPKSGHDTVSWYQQALGQGPQFIFQYYEEEERQRGNFPDRFSGHQFPNYSSELNVNALLLGDSALYLCASSLGQPSYEQYFGPGTRLTVT.

The chain combines TRBV3-1 (or the pseudogene TRBV3-2) with TRBJ2-7, with 8 positions matching TRBD1. Looked up from germline, CDR1 is LGHDT and CDR2 is YNNKEL (reference sequence). The ends lost 0 bases at V and 0 bases at J; junction bases unmatched: 4. The CDR3 contains 16 residues. CDR3 bases: TGTGCCAGCAGCCAAGATGGGACAGGCCCCTCCTACGAGCAGTACTTC. Translated: CASSQDGTGPSYEQYF.

With respect to this clone: Other DNA sequences within the sample encode an identical CDR3. The V gene is TRBV4-1, the J gene TRBJ2-7; TRBD1 matches 8 bases. Trimming took 8 bases from V and 6 from J; bases not matched to a gene: 6. Germline values: CDR1 MGHRA, CDR2 YSYEKL. The CDR3 is 12 residues long. CDR3: CASWGTGGEQYF. CDR3 in DNA: TGCGCCAGCTGGGGGACAGGTGGCGAGCAGTACTTC.

This chain joins TRBV7-8 and TRBJ1-2; D may be TRBD1 (5 bases). The CDR3 contains 14 residues. V lost 8 bases, J lost 0 bases, and 13 bases lay in between. The V gene's germline CDR1 is SGHVS and CDR2 FQNEAQ. This CDR3 is CASARGEANYGYTF. CDR3 sequence (DNA): TGTGCCAGCGCCCGAGGGGAGGCTAACTATGGCTACACCTTC.